This T cell receptor (beta chain) is from a study of control samples from healthy donors and cancer patients. The germline gives CDR1 SNHLY, CDR2 FYNNEI. The ends lost 4 bases at V and 3 bases at J; junction bases unmatched: 5. The CDR3 extends over 14 amino acids. TCRdb's table, derived via immunoSEQ multiplex PCR, lists solely in-frame clones and lacks some. The sample lists about 46,000 clones; about nine tenths were seen once. The specimen was PBMCs. This chain links TRBV2 with TRBJ1-1; 7 nucleotides line up with TRBD1. The clonotype comes from a man aged 50 to 60 with head and neck cancer. The CDR3 DNA reads as TGTGCCAGCAGTGGGGACACAGGGGACACTGAAGCTTTCTTT. It codes for CASSGDTGDTEAFF.